This is a list of T cell receptor beta chains from one sample in a study of blood T cell repertoires in COVID-19. Sequencing used immunoSEQ multiplex PCR; TCRdb keeps in-frame clones, though not all of them. The repertoire holds 260,000 or so clones, over 70% seen once, with roughly 8.6% in the top ten. Input material: peripheral blood. The source is a human donor in a cohort sampled during active COVID-19. CDR3s include the opening cysteine and the closing phenylalanine or tryptophan. The D gene is left open where the match is weak. The listing skips clone size in some rows; elsewhere it reads once, few, many or a size class.

.	TRBV29-1	.	TRBJ1-2	TGCAGCGTAGCTCCACAAGGACTGCCGGACTATGGCTACACCTTC	CSVAPQGLPDYGYTF
.	TRBV12-3/TRBV12-4	many	TRBJ1-2	TGTGCCAGCAGCCTCTTACAGGGTTATGGCTACACCTTC	CASSLLQGYGYTF
TRBD1	TRBV7-9	.	TRBJ2-4	TGTGCCAGCAGCTTAGCGGAGACCGGGACAGGGCCGTACTTC	CASSLAETGTGPYF
TRBD2	TRBV3-1/TRBV3-2	.	TRBJ2-7	TGTGCCAGCAGCGCGGTTAGCGGGAGCTCCTACGAGCAGTACTTC	CASSAVSGSSYEQYF
TRBD2	TRBV30	.	TRBJ2-5	TGTGCCTGGTGCCAGCGGGGGCTCCGGGAGACCCAGTACTTC	CAWCQRGLRETQYF
TRBD1	TRBV5-6	.	TRBJ2-1	TGTGCCAGCAGCTTGGACCCAGGGGGAAGAAATGAGCAGTTCTTC	CASSLDPGGRNEQFF
TRBD1	TRBV5-5	.	TRBJ1-5	TGTGCCAGCAGCCACGGGACAGTATTCAATCAGCCCCAGCATTTT	CASSHGTVFNQPQHF
.	TRBV6-5	.	TRBJ1-2	TGTGCCAGCAGTTACAGGGGGGGGCAGGCAGGCTACACCTTC	CASSYRGGQAGYTF
.	TRBV21-1	.	TRBJ1-2	TGTGCCAGCAGCAAAGGGACAGGTTGTGGCTACACCTTC	CASSKGTGCGYTF
TRBD2	TRBV7-2	.	TRBJ2-3	TGTGCCAGCAGAACCCGGACTAGCGGATCAGATACGCAGTATTTT	CASRTRTSGSDTQYF
TRBD1	TRBV27	.	TRBJ2-1	TGTGCCAGCAGTTTTTCCGGCCGGACAGGGGGCAATGAGCAGTTCTTC	CASSFSGRTGGNEQFF
.	TRBV7-9	once	TRBJ1-6	TGTGCCAGCAGCTTAGCTGGTCAGGGCCGGCCCCTCCACTTT	CASSLAGQGRPLHF
TRBD1	TRBV7-2	.	TRBJ2-1	TGTGCCAGCAGCTACCGACAGGGGATGAAGTTCTTC	CASSYRQGMKFF
.	TRBV6-5	.	TRBJ1-5	TGTGCCAGCAGTTACGGGGGCCCAAGCAATCAGCCCCAGCATTTT	CASSYGGPSNQPQHF
.	TRBV19	.	TRBJ2-7	TGTGCCAGTAGTATAGGGCAGGCGACCTCCTACGAGCAGTACTTC	CASSIGQATSYEQYF
TRBD1	TRBV19	.	TRBJ1-2	TGTGCCAGTAGTAGGGACAGGGCTGGTGGCTACACCTTC	CASSRDRAGGYTF
.	TRBV19	.	TRBJ2-2	TGTGCCAGTAGCACATATACGAACACCGGGGAGCTGTTTTTT	CASSTYTNTGELFF
TRBD1	TRBV5-1	.	TRBJ1-5	TGCGCCAGCAGCTTGGTGCCCACCGGGACAGACCCTTGGAATCAGCCCCAGCATTTT	CASSLVPTGTDPWNQPQHF
.	TRBV14	once	TRBJ1-2	TGTGCCAGCAGCCAAACAGGGTCTGGCTACACCTTC	CASSQTGSGYTF
.	TRBV27	.	TRBJ2-5	TGTGCCAGCAGTTTTCGGGGGGAGACCCAGTACTTC	CASSFRGETQYF
TRBD1	TRBV9	.	TRBJ2-5	TGTGCCAGCAGCGTAGGGGACAGGGGGCGCAGGACCCAGTACTTC	CASSVGDRGRRTQYF
TRBD2	TRBV5-4	.	TRBJ2-3	TGTGCCAGCAGCTCGGGACTAGTCCCAGATACGCAGTATTTT	CASSSGLVPDTQYF
TRBD1	TRBV7-8	.	TRBJ2-2	TGTGCCAGCAGCTTAGCTGGACAGGGTGTCGGGGAGCTGTTTTTT	CASSLAGQGVGELFF
TRBD1	TRBV7-8	.	TRBJ1-2	TGTGCCAGCAGCTTGGGGGACAGAAACTATGGCTACACCTTC	CASSLGDRNYGYTF
TRBD2	TRBV2	.	TRBJ2-1	TGTGCCAGCTCCCGGACTAGCGGGGGGGCCTACAATGAGCAGTTCTTC	CASSRTSGGAYNEQFF
.	TRBV3-1/TRBV3-2	.	TRBJ1-2	TGTGCCAGCAGCCAAGAAAACAGGGCCTATGGCTACACCTTC	CASSQENRAYGYTF
.	TRBV6-1	few	TRBJ1-2	TGTGCCAGCAGTGAAGCGGTCAGAGGTGGAGGCTACACCTTC	CASSEAVRGGGYTF
.	TRBV12-3/TRBV12-4	.	TRBJ2-3	TGTGCCAGCAGCCCGGAGGGCACAGATACGCAGTATTTT	CASSPEGTDTQYF
TRBD1	TRBV7-9	.	TRBJ1-5	TGTGCCAGCAGCTTGACAGGGGGCATAATGCATTTT	CASSLTGGIMHF
.	TRBV27	.	TRBJ2-2	TGTGCCAGCCTGTACTTGATAGGGGTCACCGGGGAGCTGTTTTTT	CASLYLIGVTGELFF
.	TRBV1	.	TRBJ2-7	TGCACCAGCAGCCAAGGGGGTAGCGGGAGGGCCTTTTACGAGCAGTACTTC	CTSSQGGSGRAFYEQYF
TRBD1	TRBV24-1	.	TRBJ2-5	TGTGCCACCAGTGTTCCAGGGACAGCTCAAGAGACCCAGTACTTC	CATSVPGTAQETQYF
.	TRBV4-1	.	TRBJ2-5	TGCGCCAGCAGCCAAGTAGGGGTGTCGGGGAGGGGGGAGACCCAGTACTTC	CASSQVGVSGRGETQYF
.	TRBV3-1/TRBV3-2	few	TRBJ2-2	TGTGCCAGCAGCCAGCCAGGGGTACGGGAGCTGTTTTTT	CASSQPGVRELFF
.	TRBV2	once	TRBJ1-3	TGTGCCAGCAGGAAAGACGGAGGCTCTGGAAACACCATATATTTT	CASRKDGGSGNTIYF
.	TRBV21-1	few	TRBJ2-1	TGTGCCAGCATCTCAACCCTAACCTACGGGGGAGAGGCGGACAATGAGCAGTTCTTC	CASISTLTYGGEADNEQFF
TRBD2	TRBV5-1	.	TRBJ2-1	TGCGCCAGCAGCTTGAGGATAGCGGGAAGCAATGAGCAGTTCTTC	CASSLRIAGSNEQFF
TRBD1	TRBV6-5	.	TRBJ1-2	TGTGCCAGCAGACAGGGGGTGAACTATGGCTACACCTTC	CASRQGVNYGYTF
TRBD1	TRBV28	.	TRBJ1-6	TGTGCCAGCAGTTTACCCTACGGACAGGGGTCCTTTTCACCCCTCCACTTT	CASSLPYGQGSFSPLHF
.	TRBV28	.	TRBJ1-2	TGTGCCAGCAGGCTAACAGGGTATGGCTACACCTTC	CASRLTGYGYTF
TRBD1	TRBV4-3	.	TRBJ2-7	TGCGCCAGCAGCCAAGATCGGACAGGGTGGCGGGACGAGCAGTACTTC	CASSQDRTGWRDEQYF
TRBD1	TRBV7-9	few	TRBJ1-3	TGTGCCAGCAGCCGCCGAGGGACAGGGGCCTTCTCTGGAAACACCATATATTTT	CASSRRGTGAFSGNTIYF
.	TRBV27	few	TRBJ1-6	TGTGCCAGCAGTTCACAGGCAACTAATTCACCCCTCCACTTT	CASSSQATNSPLHF
TRBD1	TRBV2	.	TRBJ2-7	TGTGCCAGCAGGGTTGGACAGGGGGCCAACAACGAGCAGTACTTC	CASRVGQGANNEQYF
TRBD1	TRBV13	few	TRBJ1-6	TGTGCCAGCAGCCGACAGGGGCTCATCCACTTT	CASSRQGLIHF
TRBD1	TRBV19	.	TRBJ2-6	TGTGCCAGTAGTGACGACAGGGGGCAGGGAAACCCAGCCAACGTCCTGACTTTC	CASSDDRGQGNPANVLTF
TRBD2	TRBV4-2	once	TRBJ2-7	TGTGCCAGCAGCCAAGCACTAGCGGGGGCCGCAAACTACGAGCAGTACTTC	CASSQALAGAANYEQYF
.	TRBV5-1	few	TRBJ2-7	TGCGCCAGCAGCACCGCAGGTGGGGCGAAAGGATACGAGCAGTACTTC	CASSTAGGAKGYEQYF
TRBD2	TRBV20-1	.	TRBJ2-7	TGCAGTGCTAGTATTAGCGGGAGGCTCTACGAGCAGTACTTC	CSASISGRLYEQYF
TRBD2	TRBV3-1/TRBV3-2	.	TRBJ2-1	TGTGCCAGCAGCCAAGATCTGGGTGGGACTAGCATATACAATGAGCAGTTCTTC	CASSQDLGGTSIYNEQFF
.	TRBV27	.	TRBJ2-7	TGTGCCACCCGCGGAGTCGGGGGTGGGGGCGAGCAGTACTTC	CATRGVGGGGEQYF
.	TRBV5-1	.	TRBJ2-7	TGCGCCAGCAGCCCAAGGCCCCAGGGGCCGTTCGGCCTATACGAGCAGTACTTC	CASSPRPQGPFGLYEQYF
.	TRBV6-4	.	TRBJ1-4	TGTGCCAGCAGTGACCCAACAGGGTGGGGAACTAATGAAAAACTGTTTTTT	CASSDPTGWGTNEKLFF
TRBD2	TRBV5-4	.	TRBJ2-3	TGTGCCAGCAGCTCGGGACTAGCGGGTGGTGATACGCAGTATTTT	CASSSGLAGGDTQYF